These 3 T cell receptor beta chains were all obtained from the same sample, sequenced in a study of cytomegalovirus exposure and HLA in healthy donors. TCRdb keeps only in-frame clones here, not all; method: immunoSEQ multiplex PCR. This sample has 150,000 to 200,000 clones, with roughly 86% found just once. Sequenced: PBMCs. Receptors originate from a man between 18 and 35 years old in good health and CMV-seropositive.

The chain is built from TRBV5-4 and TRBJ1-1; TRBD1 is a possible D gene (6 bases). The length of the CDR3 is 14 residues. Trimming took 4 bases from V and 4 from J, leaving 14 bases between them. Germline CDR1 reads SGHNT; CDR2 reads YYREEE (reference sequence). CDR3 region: CASSGGRVSTEAFF. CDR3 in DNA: TGTGCCAGCAGCGGGGGCAGGGTGAGCACTGAAGCTTTCTTT.

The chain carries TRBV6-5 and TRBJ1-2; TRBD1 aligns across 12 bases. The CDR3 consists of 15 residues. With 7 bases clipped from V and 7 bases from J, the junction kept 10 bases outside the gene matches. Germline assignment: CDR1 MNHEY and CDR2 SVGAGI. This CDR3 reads CASTSGTGGYSGYTF. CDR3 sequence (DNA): TGTGCCAGCACTTCTGGGACAGGGGGCTATAGTGGCTACACCTTC.

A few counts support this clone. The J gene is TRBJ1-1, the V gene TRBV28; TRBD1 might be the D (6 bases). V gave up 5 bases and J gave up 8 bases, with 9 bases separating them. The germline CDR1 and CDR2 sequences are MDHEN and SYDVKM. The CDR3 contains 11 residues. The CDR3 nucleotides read TGTGCCAGCAGTGTCGGGACAGAAGCTTTCTTT. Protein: CASSVGTEAFF.